The 23 T cell receptor beta chains in this list originate from one sample, sequenced in a study of blood T cell repertoires in COVID-19. The protocol was immunoSEQ multiplex PCR, while the TCRdb copy is restricted to in-frame clones and leaves out a portion. This repertoire shows fewer than 250,000 clones, 84% found once; its top ten account for over 9.5%. The sequencing input was peripheral blood. The receptors were gathered from an elderly woman with COVID-19, enrolled during active disease.

This chain connects TRBV5-1 to TRBJ2-7; 11 bases agree with TRBD1. Germline-derived CDR1 and CDR2 are SGHRS and YFSETQ. This CDR3 spans 15 amino acids. After removal of 4 bases from V and 6 bases from J, the junction contained 9 bases not matched to a gene. The CDR3 nucleotides read TGCGCCAGCAGCCTCCCCGGGACAGGGGGACGCGAGCAGTACTTC. It translates to CASSLPGTGGREQYF. Filled out from reference TRBV5-1 and TRBJ2-7, the complete variable domain reads KAGVTQTPRYLIKTRGQQVTLSCSPISGHRSVSWYQQTPGQGLQFLFEYFSETQRNKGNFPGRFSGRQFSNSRSEMNVSTLELGDSALYLCASSLPGTGGREQYFGPGTRLTVT.

The chain combines TRBV6-6 with TRBJ1-5; TRBD1 matches at 8 bases. The CDR3 loop spans 13 amino acids. Germline CDR1 and CDR2: MNHNY and SVGAGI (reference sequence). Trimming took 6 bases from V and 7 from J; bases not matched to a gene: 5. The CDR3: CASRPDRVQPQHF. CDR3 nucleotide sequence: TGTGCCAGCAGACCGGACAGGGTCCAGCCCCAGCATTTT.

V is TRBV9 and J is TRBJ1-1, with D perhaps TRBD1 (5 bases). Trimming removed 0 bases at V and 4 bases at J, with 10 bases between. This CDR3 contains 14 residues. Germline V lookup: CDR1 SGDLS, CDR2 YYNGEE. The CDR3 is CASSVVGQGTEAFF. In DNA, the CDR3 is TGTGCCAGCAGCGTAGTGGGTCAGGGCACTGAAGCTTTCTTT.

The J gene is TRBJ2-5, the V gene TRBV13, with 14 nucleotides matching TRBD2. Looked up from germline, CDR1 is PRHDT and CDR2 is FYEKMQ (reference sequence). There are 16 residues in the CDR3. V gave up 8 bases and J gave up 5 bases; unmatched junction bases: 10. The CDR3 protein is CASALRRTSGRETQYF. The CDR3 coding sequence is TGTGCCAGCGCCCTCCGCCGGACTAGCGGGAGGGAGACCCAGTACTTC. Full variable domain (rest looked up from reference TRBV13 and TRBJ2-5): AAGVIQSPRHLIKEKRETATLKCYPIPRHDTVYWYQQGPGQDPQFLISFYEKMQSDKGSIPDRFSAQQFSDYHSELNMSSLELGDSALYFCASALRRTSGRETQYFGPGTRLLVL.

The table lists this clone with a count of one. The rearrangement uses TRBV18 and TRBJ1-4; 8 nucleotides match TRBD1. The V segment lost 3 bases and the J segment 5 bases; nucleotides outside the gene matches: 2. The germline CDR1 and CDR2 sequences are KGHSH and LQKENI. The CDR3 contains 14 residues. The CDR3 reads CASSPGQANEKLFF. The CDR3 nucleotides are TGTGCCAGCTCACCGGGACAGGCAAATGAAAAACTGTTTTTT.

This chain joins TRBV6-2 or TRBV6-3 and TRBJ2-7, with a tentative D call TRBD1 (6 bases). The CDR3 length is 15 residues. Germline loops: CDR1 MNHEY, CDR2 SVGEGT. Trimming shortened V by 0 bases and J by 0 bases, and 9 bases separated the two germline ends. The CDR3 nucleotides are TGTGCCAGCAGTTACTCGACAGGACGCTCCTACGAGCAGTACTTC. Protein sequence: CASSYSTGRSYEQYF.

V is TRBV7-9 and J is TRBJ1-1; perhaps TRBD1 as D (5 bases). This CDR3 has 15 residues. Trimming shortened V by 5 bases and J by 0 bases, and 13 bases separated the two germline ends. Germline V gives CDR1 SEHNR, CDR2 FQNEAQ (reference sequence). The CDR3 nucleotides read TGTGCCAGCAGCCCCCCCGGGACTTTGAACACTGAAGCTTTCTTT. It specifies CASSPPGTLNTEAFF.

This chain links TRBV3-1 (or the pseudogene TRBV3-2) with TRBJ1-2; a possible D gene is TRBD1 (5 bases). CDR3 size: 17 residues. CDR1 and CDR2 from the germline V gene are LGHDT and YNNKEL (reference sequence). Trimming left V 0 bases short and J 3 bases short, with 17 bases between. This chain's CDR3 is CASSQDLAGLMDYGYTF. The DNA for the CDR3 is TGTGCCAGCAGCCAAGATTTGGCAGGGTTGATGGACTATGGCTACACCTTC.

The rearrangement joins TRBV6-6 to TRBJ1-5, with TRBD1 identical over 10 bases. The CDR3 has 16 amino acids. The V gene's germline CDR1 is MNHNY and CDR2 SVGAGI (reference sequence). Germline trimming cut 4 bases from V and 6 bases from J; bases unmatched to any gene: 9. CDR3 protein: CASSLRDRGPSQPQHF. The CDR3 coding sequence is TGTGCCAGCAGTTTGAGGGACAGGGGCCCGAGTCAGCCCCAGCATTTT.

This rearrangement joins TRBV11-2 to TRBJ1-1; D is possibly TRBD1 (6 bases). V dropped 4 bases and J dropped 2 bases, with 17 bases sitting between them. The CDR3 loop spans 16 amino acids. Germline V gene sequence: CDR1 SGHAT, CDR2 FQNNGV. The CDR3 loop is CASSSGRGRVNTEAFF. As DNA, the CDR3 is TGTGCCAGCAGCTCGGGCAGGGGCCGGGTTAACACTGAAGCTTTCTTT.

The rearrangement joins TRBV3-1 (or the pseudogene TRBV3-2) to TRBJ1-2, with D maybe TRBD1 (6 bases). Germline V gene lookup returns CDR1 LGHDT and CDR2 YNNKEL (reference sequence). The CDR3 is 15 residues long. The ends were cut back, 1 base at V and 0 bases at J, with 9 bases in the middle. The CDR3 here is CASSQVRQANYGYTF. CDR3 nucleotide sequence: TGTGCCAGCAGCCAAGTGAGACAGGCTAACTATGGCTACACCTTC.

The chain employs TRBV9 and TRBJ1-2; 8 nucleotides align to TRBD1. The CDR3 has 15 amino acids. Losses at the gene ends were 6 bases for V and 4 bases for J; bases not matched to a gene: 11. Germline V gene data show CDR1 as SGDLS and CDR2 as YYNGEE. The CDR3 reads CASTVGQGVSYGYTF. In DNA form, the CDR3 reads TGTGCCAGCACCGTCGGACAGGGCGTTTCCTATGGCTACACCTTC.

The chain recombines TRBV14 with TRBJ2-5; 7 bases align to TRBD2. CDR1 and CDR2 from the germline V gene are SGHDN and FVKESK. This CDR3 spans 16 amino acids. The V gene end was trimmed by 1 base and the J gene end by 5 bases; junction bases not matched to a gene: 10. The CDR3, as DNA: TGTGCCAGCAGCCAAGCCGAAAGGACTAGTTTGGAGACCCAGTACTTC. Residues: CASSQAERTSLETQYF.

The J gene is TRBJ2-5, the V gene TRBV5-1; 9 bases align to TRBD2. V lost 3 bases to trimming and J lost 5 bases; unmatched junction nucleotides: 8. From germline, CDR1 is SGHRS and CDR2 YFSETQ. The CDR3 sequence is 15 residues long. CDR3 nucleotides: TGCGCCAGCAGCTCCCGTCTAGCGGGGAGTGAGACCCAGTACTTC. Encoded protein: CASSSRLAGSETQYF.

V usage is TRBV19 and J usage is TRBJ2-2; TRBD1 aligns across 7 bases. Germline-derived CDR1 and CDR2 are LNHDA and SQIVND (reference sequence). Unmatched junction bases numbered 4, after V lost 6 bases and J lost 6 bases. This CDR3 has 13 amino acids. This chain's CDR3 is CASRLQGSGELFF. The CDR3 nucleotides are TGTGCCAGTAGATTACAGGGGTCCGGGGAGCTGTTTTTT. Variable domain in full (rest from reference TRBV19 and TRBJ2-2): DGGITQSPKYLFRKEGQNVTLSCEQNLNHDAMYWYRQDPGQGLRLIYYSQIVNDFQKGDIAEGYSVSREKKESFPLTVTSAQKNPTAFYLCASRLQGSGELFFGEGSRLTVL.

The CDR3 DNA follows: TGTGCCAGCAGTTCAGCGCTAGCGGGGGGAGGTACCTACGAGCAGTACGTC. Translation: CASSSALAGGGTYEQYV. The rearrangement joins TRBV28 to TRBJ2-7, with 11 bases matching TRBD2. The CDR3 spans 17 residues. CDR1 and CDR2 (germline): MDHEN, SYDVKM. V lost 4 bases and J lost 2; bases outside the gene matches: 10.

This CDR3 is CASSIAGGTKGEQFF. The CDR3 bases are TGTGCCAGCAGTATTGCGGGGGGGACTAAAGGTGAGCAGTTCTTC. V and J are TRBV28 and TRBJ2-1, with TRBD2 identical over 9 bases. Looked up from germline, CDR1 is MDHEN and CDR2 is SYDVKM. The CDR3 has 15 amino acids. Germline trimming cut 5 bases from V and 9 bases from J; bases unmatched to any gene: 11. Based on the CDR3 plus reference TRBV28 and TRBJ2-1, the full variable domain is DVKVTQSSRYLVKRTGEKVFLECVQDMDHENMFWYRQDPGLGLRLIYFSYDVKMKEKGDIPEGYSVSREKKERFSLILESASTNQTSMYLCASSIAGGTKGEQFFGPGTRLTVL.

The chain employs TRBV5-4 and TRBJ1-1, with 7 bases identical to TRBD1. J lost 0 bases, V lost 6 bases, and 11 bases had no gene match. The V gene's germline CDR1 is SGHNT and CDR2 YYREEE (reference sequence). This CDR3 has 16 residues. CDR3 residues: CASNTGQHKVNTEAFF. CDR3 nucleotide sequence: TGTGCCAGCAACACGGGACAGCATAAAGTGAACACTGAAGCTTTCTTT.

The chain uses TRBV7-6 and TRBJ1-1; 8 bases line up with TRBD1. After removal of 3 bases from V and 2 bases from J, the junction contained 2 bases not matched to a gene. This CDR3 spans 14 amino acids. CDR1 SGHVS and CDR2 FNYEAQ come from the germline V gene. CDR3 residues: CASSLTGVNTEAFF. For the CDR3, the DNA is TGTGCCAGCAGCTTGACAGGGGTTAACACTGAAGCTTTCTTT.

J is TRBJ2-2 and V is TRBV4-3; TRBD2 matches at 14 bases. V was pared by 4 bases and J by 5 bases, with 6 bases of the junction left unmatched. The germline gives CDR1 LGHNA, CDR2 YSLEER. The CDR3 has 17 residues. CDR3 region: CASSLGLAGGKTGELFF. The CDR3, as DNA: TGCGCCAGCAGCCTTGGACTAGCGGGGGGAAAAACCGGGGAGCTGTTTTTT.

The chain joins TRBV5-1 to TRBJ1-2, with 7 bases identical to TRBD1. The germline V gene has CDR1 SGHRS and CDR2 YFSETQ. The ends lost 3 bases at V and 2 bases at J; junction bases unmatched: 1. The CDR3 is 13 amino acids. The DNA of the CDR3 is TGCGCCAGCAGCTCACAGGGGAACTATGGCTACACCTTC. Encoded protein: CASSSQGNYGYTF.

The chain recombines TRBV3-1 (or the pseudogene TRBV3-2) with TRBJ1-2, with TRBD1 as a possible D gene (5 bases). CDR1 and CDR2 from the germline V gene are LGHDT and YNNKEL (reference sequence). CDR3 length: 12 residues. V lost 3 bases and J 9 bases, leaving 11 bases between the germline ends. Here the CDR3 reads CASSQGGARYTF. CDR3 DNA: TGTGCCAGCAGCCAGGGAGGGGCGCGCTACACCTTC.

CDR3 sequence: CASSSRTGTEAFF. DNA for the CDR3: TGTGCCAGCAGCTCACGCACAGGGACTGAAGCTTTCTTT. V usage is TRBV5-6 and J usage is TRBJ1-1; tentatively, D is TRBD1 (6 bases). The V gene lost 3 bases and the J gene lost 5 bases, with 11 bases spanning the gap. The germline V gene encodes CDR1 SGHDT and CDR2 YYEEEE. There are 13 residues in the CDR3.